This T cell receptor beta chain was observed in a study of blood T cell repertoires in COVID-19. V was clipped by 1 base and J by 10 bases, with 20 bases between them. CDR3 length: 16 residues. From germline, CDR1 is GTSNPN and CDR2 SVGIG (reference sequence). TCRdb's table, derived via immunoSEQ multiplex PCR, lists solely in-frame clones and lacks some. The sample contains over 250,000 clones, approximately 90% of which appear only once. This TCR came from a woman in her thirties with COVID-19, enrolled during active disease. The sequenced sample was peripheral blood. This chain links TRBV30 with TRBJ1-6; D is possibly TRBD1 (6 bases). The chain's CDR3 is CAWSGSRRTVGSPLHF. As DNA, the CDR3 is TGTGCCTGGAGTGGCTCAAGGCGGACAGTAGGATCACCCCTCCACTTT.